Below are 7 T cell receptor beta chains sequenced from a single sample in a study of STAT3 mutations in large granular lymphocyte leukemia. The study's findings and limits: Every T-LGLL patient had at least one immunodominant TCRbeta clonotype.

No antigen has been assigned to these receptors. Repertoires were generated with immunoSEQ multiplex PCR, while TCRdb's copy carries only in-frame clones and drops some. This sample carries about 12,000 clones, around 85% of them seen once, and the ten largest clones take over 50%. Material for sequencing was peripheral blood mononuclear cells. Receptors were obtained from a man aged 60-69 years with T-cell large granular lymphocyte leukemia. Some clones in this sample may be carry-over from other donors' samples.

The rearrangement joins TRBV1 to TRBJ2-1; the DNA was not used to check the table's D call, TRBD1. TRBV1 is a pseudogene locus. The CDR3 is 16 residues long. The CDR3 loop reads CTSVTYRGESVHEQFF. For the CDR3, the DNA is TGCACCAGCGTTACCTACAGGGGCGAAAGTGTTCATGAGCAGTTCTTC.

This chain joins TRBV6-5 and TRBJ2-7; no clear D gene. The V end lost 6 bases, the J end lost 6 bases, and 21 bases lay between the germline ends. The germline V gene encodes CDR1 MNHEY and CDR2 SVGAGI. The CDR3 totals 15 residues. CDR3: CASRISGGRYGEQYF. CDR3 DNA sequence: TGTGCCAGCAGGATTTCAGGCGGTCGTTACGGCGAGCAGTACTTC.

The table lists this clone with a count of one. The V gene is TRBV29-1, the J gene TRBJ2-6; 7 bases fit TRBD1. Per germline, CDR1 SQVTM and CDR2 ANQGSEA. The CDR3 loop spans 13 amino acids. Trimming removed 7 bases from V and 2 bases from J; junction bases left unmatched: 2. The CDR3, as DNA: TGCAGCGCAGGGGGTGCTGGGGCCAACGTCCTGACTTTC. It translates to CSAGGAGANVLTF.

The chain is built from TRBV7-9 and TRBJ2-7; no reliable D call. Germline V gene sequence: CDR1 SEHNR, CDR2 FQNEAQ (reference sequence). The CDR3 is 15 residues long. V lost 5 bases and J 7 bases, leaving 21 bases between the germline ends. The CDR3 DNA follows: TGTGCCAGCAGCATAGGCACAGCCCCTACAAGTGAGCAGTACTTC. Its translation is CASSIGTAPTSEQYF.

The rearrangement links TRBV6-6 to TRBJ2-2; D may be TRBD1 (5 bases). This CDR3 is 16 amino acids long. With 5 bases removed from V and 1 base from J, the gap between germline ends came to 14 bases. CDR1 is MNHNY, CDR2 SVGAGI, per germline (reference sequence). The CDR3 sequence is CASSPLPGQNTGELFF. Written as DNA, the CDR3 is TGTGCCAGCAGTCCACTACCCGGACAGAACACCGGGGAGCTGTTTTTT.

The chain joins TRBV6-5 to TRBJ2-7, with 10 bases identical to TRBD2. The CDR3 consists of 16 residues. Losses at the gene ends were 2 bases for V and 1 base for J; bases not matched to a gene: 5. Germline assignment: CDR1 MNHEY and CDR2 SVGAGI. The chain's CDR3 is CASSYRVAGGSYEQYF. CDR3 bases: TGTGCCAGCAGTTACCGGGTAGCGGGAGGTTCCTACGAGCAGTACTTC.

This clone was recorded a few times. The CDR3 protein is CASGAKGRSEQFF. DNA for the CDR3: TGTGCCAGCGGTGCGAAGGGTCGAAGTGAGCAGTTCTTC. The V gene is TRBV6-5, the J gene TRBJ2-1, with D uncertain. The ends were cut back, 8 bases at V and 9 bases at J, with 17 bases in the middle. The CDR3 consists of 13 residues. The V gene's germline CDR1 is MNHEY and CDR2 SVGAGI.